The clone carrying this T cell receptor (beta chain) occurred a few times. This sample is drawn from a study of blood T cell repertoires in COVID-19. Per the study methods: Estimates of nucleated cell counts were drawn from the amplification of reference gene primers. Produced via immunoSEQ multiplex PCR; TCRdb's table is partial and in-frame only. The V and J calls and the clone size are those of that table, but D and trimming were determined from the DNA. The repertoire has 6,000 to 8,500 clones, 86% of them found once; the top ten carry around 15%. The CDR3 is 14 amino acids. Trimming stripped 4 bases from V and 7 bases from J, with 17 bases between. Germline V lookup: CDR1 SGHRS, CDR2 YFSETQ.

The rearrangement links TRBV5-1 to TRBJ2-5; D might be TRBD2 (6 bases). The sample was peripheral blood. The source of this sequence is an older woman with active COVID-19. CDR3 region: CASSEDIAGGTQYF. The CDR3 DNA follows: TGCGCCAGCAGCGAGGACATCGCCGGGGGGACCCAGTACTTC.